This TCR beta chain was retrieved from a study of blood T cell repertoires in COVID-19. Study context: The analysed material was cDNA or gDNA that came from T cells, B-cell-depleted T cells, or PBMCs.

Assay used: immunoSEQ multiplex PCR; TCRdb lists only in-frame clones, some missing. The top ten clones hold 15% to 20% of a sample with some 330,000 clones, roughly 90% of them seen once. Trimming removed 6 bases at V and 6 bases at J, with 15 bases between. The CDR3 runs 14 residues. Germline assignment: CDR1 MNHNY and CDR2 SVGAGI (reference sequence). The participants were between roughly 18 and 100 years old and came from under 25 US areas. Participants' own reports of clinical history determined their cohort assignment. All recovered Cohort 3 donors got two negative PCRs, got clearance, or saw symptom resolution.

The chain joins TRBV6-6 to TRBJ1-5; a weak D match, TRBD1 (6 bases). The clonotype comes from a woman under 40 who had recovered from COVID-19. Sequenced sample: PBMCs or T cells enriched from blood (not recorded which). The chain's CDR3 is CASRPTGLGQPQHF. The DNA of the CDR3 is TGTGCCAGCAGACCTACAGGGCTCGGTCAGCCCCAGCATTTT.